This TCR beta chain comes out of a study of cytomegalovirus exposure and HLA in healthy donors (dated by TCRdb to 2015 to 2018). For the wider study: An earlier analysis of 587 of the donors reported under 300 Gb of sequence data and 90 million to 120 million unique TCR beta sequences obtained from some 200 million T cells. An earlier analysis of 587 of the donors used high-throughput TCR beta sequencing to judge whether each TCR beta V gene segment behaved as functional or pseudogenic. An early release that covered more than 550 HLA-typed donors contained 250 to 350 gigabases of sequencing data and some 87 million unique TCR sequences. The study was designed to test whether signatures of past pathogen exposure could be identified by cataloging public T cell receptors. Every discovery cohort repertoire had been produced on one sequencing platform. The study profiled the T cell repertoires of 666 subjects by immunosequencing and related them to cytomegalovirus serostatus. Rather than using new phenotypic data, the later analysis identified candidate immune exposures from TCR beta sequences and from how often those sequences occurred across donors. Besides the first cohort of hundreds of subjects, a separate validation cohort made up of roughly 130 different subjects was used. Across approximately 400 genotyped donors of the cohort, an average of about 240,000 unique TCR beta nucleotide sequences per donor were sequenced, and roughly 18% of those sequences were non-productive. Typing coverage differed by locus: A, B, C, DRB1 and DQB1 were typed in roughly 620-640 donors, DQA1 in about 500, DPA1 in some 570, and DPB1 in around 440. Roughly five DR-DQ haplotypes were handled as single units for association and clustering because linkage in the cohort was strong. High-throughput TCR immunosequencing, statistical association of individual TCRs with disease status, and machine learning were combined to predict cytomegalovirus infection status. Of the 300 to 400 genotyped donors, 65% to 90% fell in the genetic ancestry cluster associated with self-reported Caucasian donors. To study patterns of TCR occurrence, a later analysis re-analyzed previously published TCR beta repertoires from more than 550 donors and added high-resolution HLA genotyping. HLA typing covered class I and class II loci at four-digit resolution. In a later genetic analysis, genome-wide SNP genotypes for about three fifths of the roughly 670 donors were used, and that subset was treated as a discovery cohort. Donor age, sex, ethnicity and CMV serostatus were compiled together with the repertoire data. What the research found in general, with its limitations: Because HLA typing was missing for some donors at each locus, association tests included only the typed subset. Sequencing depth was assumed to be roughly uniform across donors in the presence/absence analyses, though that assumption may not hold. A further reported finding was that TCR beta sequences accurately predicted the HLA-A and HLA-B alleles for most subjects in the first cohort. Most CMV-associated TCR beta chains appeared to be HLA-restricted in a later analysis, and the HLA associations seemed to be driven largely by CMV exposure. A cluster of highly shared sequence variants was judged likely to represent a technical artifact of the sequencing pipeline. Broadly in line with IMGT annotations, most TCR beta V segments showed up in productive rearrangements about 87% or about 30% of the time in an earlier analysis of 587 of the donors. A later analysis found that HLA-associated TCR beta chains were more clonally expanded and had lower generation probabilities than equally common non-associated chains. Correlated functional status among segregating V segments might reflect linkage disequilibrium, but an unknown experimental factor could not be ruled out. When HLA alleles, especially DR and DQ, strongly co-occurred, attributing TCR associations to individual alleles was difficult. The earlier analysis of a few hundred of the donors excluded some 15 rarely observed V segments, including chromosome 9 orphons, because counts were too low. A later analysis associated 15,000 to 20,000 TCR beta sequences with specific HLA alleles at a false discovery rate of 0.05. Several of the top co-occurrence clusters appeared to be linked to parvovirus B19, influenza, CMV and Epstein-Barr virus, according to a later analysis. The classifier was reported to diagnose cytomegalovirus status with high specificity and sensitivity in both the original cohort and the validation cohort. The study listed 150 to 200 TCR beta chains as associated with cytomegalovirus. It was suggested by the authors that the approach could potentially be generalized to other disease states and immunological phenotypes. Most TCR sequences were observed very rarely across donors, whereas some public TCRs were present in many individuals. In a later analysis, TCR association rates were found to vary across HLA loci, with the most associated TCRs seen for DRB1 alleles and the fewest for HLA-C alleles. An association between a missense DCLRE1C variant and V-gene and J-gene trimming of TCR beta chains was found in a later genetic analysis and replicated in an independent cohort. According to a later genetic analysis, donors in an Asian-associated ancestry cluster had fewer N-insertions in productive TCRs than the approximately 670-donor mean. The cohort was sequenced for TCR beta chains only, and without alpha or paired-chain data the features that could be detected were limited. The 87-base-pair reads could not distinguish some IMGT-functional V segments, including TRBV6-2 and TRBV6-3, so those segments were excluded. A few of the identified cytomegalovirus-associated TCR beta chains were confirmed in vitro to be specific for cytomegalovirus antigens. Immune exposure information for the cohort was limited to CMV serostatus.

Libraries came from the immunoSEQ multiplex PCR assay. The multiplex PCR relied on a mix of 60 forward primers for TCR Vbeta segments and 13 reverse primers for TCR Jbeta segments. A multiplex PCR assay on genomic DNA amplified the CDR3 region of rearranged TCR beta genes. On the Illumina HiSeq System, the amplified TCR beta libraries were sequenced as 87-base-pair reads. For the original study's pipeline: In a later analysis, around 80 million unique TCR beta chains were counted across the 650 to 750 repertoires, and roughly 11 million of these chains were shared by at least two donors. To remove PCR and sequencing errors, raw reads were error-corrected and collapsed into unique sequences using a nearest-neighbor algorithm that merged closely related sequences. To assign V, D and J gene segments, CDR3 sequences were aligned to IMGT reference sequences. For a sequence to be retained, a match of at least six nucleotides was required to both a V gene segment and a J gene segment. A rearrangement counted as productive if the CDR3 had no stop codons and remained in frame with V and J, and every other rearrangement counted as non-productive. CDR3 was defined by IMGT convention, running from the second conserved V-encoded cysteine to the conserved J-encoded phenylalanine. The earlier analysis of 550 to 650 of the donors excluded any sequence lacking an unambiguous match to a single V gene segment. An earlier analysis of roughly 590 of the donors called V segments functional above 56.7% productive rearrangements and segregating when the between-donor standard deviation exceeded 5%. A statistical classification framework was built for diagnosing cytomegalovirus status from the catalog of TCR beta chain sequences. In a later analysis, V and J genes were assigned by comparing TCR nucleotide sequences against IMGT/GENE-DB human TR gene sequences. Using the TCRdist pipeline, a later analysis assigned CDR3 sequences along with most-parsimonious VDJ recombination scenarios. In a later analysis, each TCR beta chain was defined by its CDR3 amino acid sequence together with its V-gene family, and reads lacking a unique V-gene family were excluded. To address suspected cross-contamination and a sequencing artifact, a later analysis removed over 500 highly shared, low-generation-probability nucleotide sequences. In a later analysis, a clonal expansion index for each public chain was calculated from normalized within-repertoire ranks of inferred template counts. In a later analysis, generation probabilities were computed with a VDJ recombination model fitted to out-of-frame rearrangements, and the resulting probabilities were checked against IGoR. Hypergeometric tests were used in a later analysis to score TCR-TCR, TCR-HLA and TCR-CMV co-occurrence, with a repertoire-size bias correction applied to the TCR pairs. In a later analysis, false discovery rates were estimated by permuting HLA or CMV assignments 20 times. In a later analysis, co-occurring TCRs were grouped with DBSCAN, and TCRdist sequence similarity was added when clustering was performed within HLA-allele-positive subsets. For co-occurrence clustering, repertoires with fewer than 30,000 or more than 120,000 public chains were excluded, along with a handful of repertoires with anomalous nucleotide sharing. The source is immuneACCESS, and TCRdb retained only in-frame sequences with V and J called. Part of the clones is not carried over; for the studies checked, unresolved V genes explain less than half of this, and the remainder is unexplained. D and trimming come from the DNA, and the V and J calls and clone size come from that table. The sample yields 150,000 to 200,000 clones; 70% to 90% were counted once. The top ten constitute 2% to 2.5% of the sample.

The cohort consisted of 600 or so healthy bone marrow donors. At the time of sampling, every cohort member was nominally healthy, though immune exposures that went unrecorded were likely present. The donor tested CMV seronegative and was one of the 352 seronegative cohort members. A peripheral blood sample was collected from each donor, and TCR beta sequencing was performed on peripheral blood mononuclear cells. Genomic DNA extraction from the blood cell samples was performed with the Qiagen DNeasy Blood Extraction Kit. Details on this clone: Its antigen is currently not known. Qualities for individual bases were not recorded, and no much larger clone is one base off.

The CDR1 and CDR2 encoded by the germline V gene (reference sequence) are GTSNPN and SVGIG. The germline ends are 9 bases apart after V is trimmed by 0 bases and J by 0 bases. Counted from cysteine to phenylalanine, this CDR3 has 14 amino acids. Solely the CDR3 DNA is kept, with 42 bases framed from the first base. The sample consisted of PBMCs. The V and J genes are TRBV30 and TRBJ2-7; the D gene is unclear. The TCR was taken from a woman between 45 and 60 years old in good health and CMV-seronegative. The CDR3 here reads CAWSVSHTSYEQYF. The sequence in DNA is TGTGCCTGGAGTGTATCCCACACCTCCTACGAGCAGTACTTC.